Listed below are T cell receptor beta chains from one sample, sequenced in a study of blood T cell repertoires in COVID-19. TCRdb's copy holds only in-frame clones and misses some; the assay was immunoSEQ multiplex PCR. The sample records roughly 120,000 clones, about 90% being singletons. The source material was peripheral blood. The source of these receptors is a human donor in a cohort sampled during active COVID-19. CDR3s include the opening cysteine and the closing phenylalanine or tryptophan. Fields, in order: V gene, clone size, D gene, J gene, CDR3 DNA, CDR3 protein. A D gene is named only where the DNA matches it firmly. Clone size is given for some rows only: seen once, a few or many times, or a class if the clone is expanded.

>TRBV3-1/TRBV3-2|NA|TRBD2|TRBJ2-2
TGTGCCAGCAGCCCAACCCTAGCGGGATTCGGCGGGGAGCTGTTTTTT
CASSPTLAGFGGELFF
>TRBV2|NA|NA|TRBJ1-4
TGTGCCAGCAGTCAAGCGCTGGTCGGTAATGAAAAACTGTTTTTT
CASSQALVGNEKLFF
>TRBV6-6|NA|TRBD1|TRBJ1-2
TGTGCCAGCACCGACAGGGACTATGGCTACACCTTC
CASTDRDYGYTF
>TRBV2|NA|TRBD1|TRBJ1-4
TGTGCCAGCAGTGAAGCGCGGGACAGTTGGTGGAAACTGTTTTTT
CASSEARDSWWKLFF
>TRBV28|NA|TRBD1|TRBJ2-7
TGTGCCAGCAGTTCCCCGGGACAGTCCTACGAGCAGTACTTC
CASSSPGQSYEQYF
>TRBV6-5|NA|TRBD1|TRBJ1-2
TGTGCCAGCAGTTACAGACAGACAGGGAACTATGGCTACACCTTC
CASSYRQTGNYGYTF
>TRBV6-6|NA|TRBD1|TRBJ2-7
TGTGCCAGCAGTAATGACAGGGGGGCCTACGAGCAGTACTTC
CASSNDRGAYEQYF
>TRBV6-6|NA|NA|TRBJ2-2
TGTGCCAGCAGTCGACTACCGGACAGGAACACCGGGGAGCTGTTTTTT
CASSRLPDRNTGELFF
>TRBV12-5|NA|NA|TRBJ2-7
TGTGCTAGTGGTTTGGGGGGCCGCTCCTACGAGCAGTACTTC
CASGLGGRSYEQYF
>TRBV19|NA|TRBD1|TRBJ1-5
TGTGCCAGTAGTACTACAGGGGGCGATTTTCAGCCCCAGCATTTT
CASSTTGGDFQPQHF
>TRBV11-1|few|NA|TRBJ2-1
TGTGCCAGCAGCTTCCAGCTAAGCGGCTACAATGAGCAGTTCTTC
CASSFQLSGYNEQFF
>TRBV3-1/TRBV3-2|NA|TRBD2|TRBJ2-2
TGTGCCAGCAGCCTTCGGTCGGGACTAGCGGGGGGGCCGGGAACCGGGGAGCTGTTTTTT
CASSLRSGLAGGPGTGELFF
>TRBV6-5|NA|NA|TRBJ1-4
TGTGCCAGCAGCCTACAGGGCTCTAATGAAAAACTGTTTTTT
CASSLQGSNEKLFF
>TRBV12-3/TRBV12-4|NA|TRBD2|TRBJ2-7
TGTGCCAGTAGCGGGGGGACCTACGAGCAGTACTTC
CASSGGTYEQYF
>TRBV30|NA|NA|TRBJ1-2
TGTGCCTGGGACTTGTACGAGGGTGATGGCTACACCTTC
CAWDLYEGDGYTF
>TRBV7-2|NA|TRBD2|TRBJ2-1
TGTGCCAGCAGCCTCCCTCGGACTAGCGGGAGTAATGAGCAGTTCTTC
CASSLPRTSGSNEQFF
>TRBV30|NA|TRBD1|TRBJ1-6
TGTGCCTGGGGCCCGGGACAGGGGTCCCCCCTCCACTTT
CAWGPGQGSPLHF
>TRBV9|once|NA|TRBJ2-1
TGTGCCAGCAGCGTAGAGGCAGGTTCCTCCAATGAGCAGTTCTTC
CASSVEAGSSNEQFF
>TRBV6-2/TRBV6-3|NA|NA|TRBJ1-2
TGTGCCAGCAGTGAGGAGTGGTATGGCTACACCTTC
CASSEEWYGYTF
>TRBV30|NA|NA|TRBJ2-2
TGTGCCTGGAGTCTCCCCCTCAGGGCCGGGGAGCTGTTTTTT
CAWSLPLRAGELFF
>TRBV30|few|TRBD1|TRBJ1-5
TGTGCCTGGAGTGTTGGGGACAGGGTGTTGAGCAATCAGCCCCAGCATTTT
CAWSVGDRVLSNQPQHF
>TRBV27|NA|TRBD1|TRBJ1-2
TGTGCCAGCAGTCGGACAGGGGGCGCTAACTATGGCTACACCTTC
CASSRTGGANYGYTF
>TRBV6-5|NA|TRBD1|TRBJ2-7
TGTGCCATACAAGGATGGGACAGATTCTACGAGCAGTACTTC
CAIQGWDRFYEQYF
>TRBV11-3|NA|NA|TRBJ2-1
TGTGCCAGCAGCCCAGGGACTCTCAGCTCCTACAATGAGCAGTTCTTC
CASSPGTLSSYNEQFF
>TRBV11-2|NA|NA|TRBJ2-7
TGTGCCAGCAGCCCGGACGAGGGAGACGAGCAGTACTTC
CASSPDEGDEQYF
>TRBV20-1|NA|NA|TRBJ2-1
TGCAGTGCTAGAGATGGGACAGAGCAGTTCTTC
CSARDGTEQFF
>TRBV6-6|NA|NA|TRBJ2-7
TGTGCCAGCACCCGAGACAGGTATACCTACGAGCAGTACTTC
CASTRDRYTYEQYF
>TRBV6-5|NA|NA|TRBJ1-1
TGTGCCAGCAGAAAACAGGGTATAGTGAACACTGAAGCTTTCTTT
CASRKQGIVNTEAFF
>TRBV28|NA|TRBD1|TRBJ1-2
TGTGCCAGCAGTTTCCACAGGGGGCTGGAAGGCTACACCTTC
CASSFHRGLEGYTF
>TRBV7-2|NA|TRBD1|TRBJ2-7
TGTGCCAGCACCTTGAGGACAGGGGGGAACGAGCAGTACTTC
CASTLRTGGNEQYF
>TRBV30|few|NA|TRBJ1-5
TGTGCCTGGAGTGTAAGCTCGTCTCATCAGCCCCAGCATTTT
CAWSVSSSHQPQHF
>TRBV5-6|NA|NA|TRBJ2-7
TGTGCCAGCAGCCTAACCTACGAGCAGTACTTC
CASSLTYEQYF
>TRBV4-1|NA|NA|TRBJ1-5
TGCGCCAGCAGCCCCCATGGTGGAGATAGCAATCAGCCCCAGCATTTT
CASSPHGGDSNQPQHF
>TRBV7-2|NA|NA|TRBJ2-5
TGTGCCAGCAGCCGGGAGACGGGGACCCAGTACTTC
CASSRETGTQYF
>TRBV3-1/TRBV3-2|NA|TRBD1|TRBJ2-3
TGTGCCAGCACCCGGACAGGGGGGACAGATACGCAGTATTTT
CASTRTGGTDTQYF
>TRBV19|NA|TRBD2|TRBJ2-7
TGTGCCAGTAGTCCCTGGACTAGCGGGACATCCTACGAGCAGTACTTC
CASSPWTSGTSYEQYF
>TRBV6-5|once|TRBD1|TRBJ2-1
TGTGCCAGCAGGTCCTCGACAGGGGAACGTTTTAAGCAGTTCTTC
CASRSSTGERFKQFF
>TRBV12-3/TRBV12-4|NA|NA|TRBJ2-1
TGTGCCAGCGGAGGGGGGGGCTGGAATGAGCAGTTCTTC
CASGGGGWNEQFF
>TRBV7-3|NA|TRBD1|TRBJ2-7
TGTGCCAGCAGCCATGACAGGGGGCTCTTCGAGCAGTACTTC
CASSHDRGLFEQYF
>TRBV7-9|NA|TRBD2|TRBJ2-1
TGTGCCAGCAGCTTCAGACTAGCGGACAACAATGAGCAGTTCTTC
CASSFRLADNNEQFF
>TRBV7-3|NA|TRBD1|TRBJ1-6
TGTGCCAGCAGCTACTCATCAGGGGGAAATAATTCACCCCTCCACTTT
CASSYSSGGNNSPLHF
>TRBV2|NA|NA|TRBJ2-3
TGTGCCAGCAGGGTTCGGACTACCGGGAGCACAGATACGCAGTATTTT
CASRVRTTGSTDTQYF
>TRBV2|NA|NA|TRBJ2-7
TGTGCCAGCAGCGGGGGTGGGGAGCAGTACTTC
CASSGGGEQYF
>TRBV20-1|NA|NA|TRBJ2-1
TGCAGTGCTAGCGGGAGAAATGAGCAGTTCTTC
CSASGRNEQFF
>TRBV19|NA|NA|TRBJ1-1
TGTGCCAGTACCGAATGGAGCGGCACTGAAGCTTTCTTT
CASTEWSGTEAFF